These 25 T cell receptor beta chains were sequenced from one sample in a study of T cell changes during pregnancy in multiple sclerosis. Sequenced by immunoSEQ multiplex PCR; TCRdb stores in-frame clones only, minus some. In the table there are about 67,000 clones, approximately 90% of which are singletons. The source material was peripheral blood, sampled in the first trimester of pregnancy. These receptors were collected from a female donor with multiple sclerosis, enrolled in a pregnancy study.

This chain links TRBV13 with TRBJ1-6; 9 bases fit TRBD1. The CDR3 loop spans 20 amino acids. V was clipped by 5 bases and J by 9 bases; unmatched bases: 23. Germline assignment: CDR1 PRHDT and CDR2 FYEKMQ (reference sequence). CDR3 coding DNA: TGTGCCAGCAGCCCACCCTTCGGGACAGGGAATGCTCCCAGGAGTTCACCCCTCCACTTT. This translates into CASSPPFGTGNAPRSSPLHF.

The V gene is TRBV6-1, the J gene TRBJ2-7; tentatively, D is TRBD1 (5 bases). Per the germline V gene, CDR1 is MNHNS and CDR2 is SASEGT. Trimming pared 4 bases from V and 3 bases from J, leaving 7 bases between. This CDR3 region has 12 residues. The CDR3 region is CASSGDSYEQYF. The CDR3 bases are TGTGCCAGCAGTGGAGACAGCTACGAGCAGTACTTC.

The gene calls are TRBV6-5 and TRBJ1-2; D gene ambiguous. Germline V lookup: CDR1 MNHEY, CDR2 SVGAGI. The CDR3 is 13 amino acids. V was shortened by 4 bases and J by 3 bases, with 9 bases between the two germline ends. The CDR3 coding sequence is TGTGCCAGCAGTTCCACAGTCTACTATGGCTACACCTTC. Its translation is CASSSTVYYGYTF.

The chain joins TRBV5-1 to TRBJ1-3; D is uncertain. V was clipped by 4 bases and J by 4 bases, with 15 bases between them. There are 15 residues in the CDR3. From germline, CDR1 is SGHRS and CDR2 YFSETQ. CDR3 residues: CASSLPQATGNTIYF. The CDR3, as DNA: TGCGCCAGCAGCCTCCCCCAGGCGACGGGAAACACCATATATTTT.

This clone has a single count. This chain connects TRBV9 to TRBJ2-7, with a tentative D call TRBD1 (5 bases). The CDR3 runs 15 residues. The germline V gene encodes CDR1 SGDLS and CDR2 YYNGEE. Trimming removed 0 bases at V and 5 bases at J, with 15 bases between. CDR3 sequence (DNA): TGTGCCAGCAGCGTAGATCAGGGATGGAGCGACGAGCAGTACTTC. Translation: CASSVDQGWSDEQYF.

This sequence joins TRBV27 and TRBJ2-7; 9 nucleotides align to TRBD2. The CDR3 has 17 amino acids. J gave up 2 bases and V 7 bases, and 15 bases lay outside the gene matches. Germline-derived CDR1 and CDR2 are MNHEY and SMNVEV (reference sequence). The chain's CDR3 is CASTKVVGSGGPYEQYF. CDR3 in DNA: TGTGCCAGCACCAAAGTAGTAGGTAGCGGGGGTCCCTACGAGCAGTACTTC.

The chain joins TRBV27 to TRBJ2-1; TRBD1 matches at 8 bases. The CDR3 runs 12 residues. Trimming cost V 6 bases and J 9 bases; bases outside gene matches: 4. CDR1 MNHEY and CDR2 SMNVEV come from the germline V gene (reference sequence). In DNA form, the CDR3 reads TGTGCCAGCAGGACAGGGGTAGCTGAGCAGTTCTTC. It is translated as CASRTGVAEQFF.

The genes are TRBV27 and TRBJ2-5, with 7 bases that match TRBD1. The ends lost 5 bases at V and 4 bases at J; junction bases unmatched: 10. CDR1 is MNHEY and CDR2 is SMNVEV in the germline V gene (reference sequence). This CDR3 spans 15 amino acids. This chain's CDR3 is CASSLTMAGGETQYF. Here the CDR3 DNA reads TGTGCCAGCAGTCTGACGATGGCAGGGGGAGAGACCCAGTACTTC.

The genes are TRBV6-5 and TRBJ1-2; 11 bases map to TRBD1. The CDR3 extends over 14 amino acids. The ends lost 3 bases at V and 10 bases at J; junction bases unmatched: 7. Germline V gene lookup returns CDR1 MNHEY and CDR2 SVGAGI. DNA for the CDR3: TGTGCCAGCAGTTATGTGGGGACAGGGGGATACTACACCTTC. Protein product: CASSYVGTGGYYTF.

The sample holds one count of this clone. The genes are TRBV6-6 and TRBJ2-5; 11 nucleotides match TRBD2. The CDR3 is made up of 16 amino acids. Germline assignment: CDR1 MNHNY and CDR2 SVGAGI (reference sequence). V dropped 6 bases and J dropped 1; count of bases not matched to a gene: 7. CDR3 coding DNA: TGTGCCAGCAGGGGACCGACTAGCGGGGTCCAAGAGACCCAGTACTTC. It codes for CASRGPTSGVQETQYF.

This clone was counted a single time. This sequence joins TRBV19 and TRBJ1-5, with 7 bases identical to TRBD1. Germline V gene sequence: CDR1 LNHDA, CDR2 SQIVND (reference sequence). Trimming cost V 3 bases and J 0 bases; bases outside gene matches: 5. CDR3 size: 16 residues. CDR3 coding DNA: TGTGCCAGTAGTATGTCAGGGGGGCTTAGCAATCAGCCCCAGCATTTT. Protein: CASSMSGGLSNQPQHF.

This clone occurred once. The J gene is TRBJ1-5, the V gene TRBV29-1; D may be TRBD1 (5 bases). This CDR3 comprises 13 residues. V was pared by 6 bases and J by 3 bases, with 12 bases between. Germline V gene data show CDR1 as SQVTM and CDR2 as ANQGSEA. The CDR3 loop reads CSVTQGFNQPQHF. The CDR3 region has the DNA TGCAGCGTAACCCAGGGATTCAATCAGCCCCAGCATTTT.

The rearrangement joins TRBV6-1 to TRBJ2-7; 11 positions agree with TRBD2. The germline gives CDR1 MNHNS, CDR2 SASEGT. The trim removed 4 bases at V and 6 bases at J, leaving 5 bases unmatched. The CDR3 consists of 14 residues. The CDR3 region has the DNA TGTGCCAGCAGTGGCAATAGCGGGAGGGGCGAGCAGTACTTC. Translating gives CASSGNSGRGEQYF.

CDR3 sequence (DNA): TGTGCCAGCAGCGCAGGAGCCCAGGGGGCTGGGCAGCCCCAGCATTTT. Translating it yields CASSAGAQGAGQPQHF. The rearrangement links TRBV7-6 to TRBJ1-5, with 8 positions matching TRBD1. The J segment lost 7 bases and the V segment lost 5 bases, leaving 13 bases of the junction unmatched. The V gene's germline CDR1 is SGHVS and CDR2 FNYEAQ. CDR3 size: 16 residues. Full variable domain (missing parts from reference TRBV7-6 and TRBJ1-5): GAGVSQSPRYKVTKRGQDVALRCDPISGHVSLYWYRQALGQGPEFLTYFNYEAQQDKSGLPNDRFSAERPEGSISTLTIQRTEQRDSAMYRCASSAGAQGAGQPQHFGDGTRLSIL.

The chain couples TRBV7-2 to TRBJ1-3; D call uncertain. Deletions cut 1 base from V and 0 bases from J, with 4 bases between. Germline V lookup: CDR1 SGHTA, CDR2 FQGNSA. This CDR3 contains 14 residues. In nucleotides, the CDR3 is TGTGCCAGCAGCTTAGTAGACTCTGGAAACACCATATATTTT. This gives the protein CASSLVDSGNTIYF.

The rearrangement links TRBV6-5 to TRBJ1-5; 9 bases agree with TRBD1. This CDR3 comprises 15 residues. Germline CDR1 reads MNHEY; CDR2 reads SVGAGI. The J segment lost 5 bases and the V segment lost 5 bases, leaving 7 bases of the junction unmatched. CDR3 nucleotides: TGTGCCAGCAGTAAAACAGGGGGCGGACATCAGCCCCAGCATTTT. This encodes CASSKTGGGHQPQHF.

This clone was counted a few times. V gene TRBV4-3 combines with J gene TRBJ2-6, with D tentatively TRBD1 (6 bases). Trimming cost V 4 bases and J 0 bases, with 19 bases left between them. The germline gives CDR1 LGHNA, CDR2 YSLEER. The CDR3 covers 19 residues. The CDR3 reads CASSRDRQEFGSGANVLTF. The CDR3 DNA sequence: TGCGCCAGCAGCCGAGACCGACAGGAGTTCGGCTCTGGGGCCAACGTCCTGACTTTC.

This rearrangement joins TRBV5-1 to TRBJ2-7; 15 positions match TRBD2. Germline trimming cut 4 bases from V and 4 bases from J; bases unmatched to any gene: 3. Germline V gene sequence: CDR1 SGHRS, CDR2 YFSETQ. CDR3 size: 15 residues. The CDR3 loop reads CASSTGTSGRYEQYF. CDR3 coding DNA: TGCGCCAGCAGCACCGGGACTAGCGGGAGGTACGAGCAGTACTTC.

The V and J genes are TRBV7-7 and TRBJ2-3; D unresolved. Trimming took off 5 bases at V and 5 bases at J, with 11 bases between the two ends. The CDR3 runs 13 residues. From germline, CDR1 is SSHAT and CDR2 FNYEAQ (reference sequence). CDR3 amino acids: CASSEELRDTQYF. The DNA for the CDR3 is TGTGCCAGCAGCGAAGAGTTGCGAGATACGCAGTATTTT.

The J gene is TRBJ1-1, the V gene TRBV11-2; TRBD1 agrees at 8 bases. The CDR3 covers 18 residues. Losses at the gene ends were 0 bases for V and 4 bases for J; bases not matched to a gene: 13. Germline V gene lookup returns CDR1 SGHAT and CDR2 FQNNGV. CDR3 in DNA: TGTGCCAGCAGCTTAGATCCTAGAGACAGGGGCGGCCTCACTGAAGCTTTCTTT. Its protein is CASSLDPRDRGGLTEAFF.

Comments on this clone: Other DNA sequences in the same sample also yield this CDR3. CDR3 in DNA: TGTGCCAGCAGCCCGACAGGGTCTGAAGCTTTCTTT. This codes for CASSPTGSEAFF. The chain uses TRBV27 and TRBJ1-1; 7 bases map to TRBD1. CDR3 length: 12 amino acids. Trimming removed 6 bases from V and 6 bases from J; junction bases left unmatched: 4. Germline lookup yields CDR1 MNHEY and CDR2 SMNVEV (reference sequence).

The chain combines TRBV7-7 with TRBJ2-2; TRBD2 agrees at 8 bases. Trimming cost V 1 base and J 4 bases; bases outside gene matches: 2. Germline values: CDR1 SSHAT, CDR2 FNYEAQ (reference sequence). CDR3 size: 15 residues. In DNA, the CDR3 is TGTGCCAGCAGCTTAGGCGGGAGGCTCACCGGGGAGCTGTTTTTT. This translates into CASSLGGRLTGELFF.

This chain links TRBV5-6 with TRBJ1-4; D not resolved. The CDR3 contains 18 residues. Germline V gene lookup returns CDR1 SGHDT and CDR2 YYEEEE. Between the trimmed V and J ends, which lost 1 base and 0 bases, there was a span of 16 bases. The CDR3 protein is CASSLRREGAPTNEKLFF. CDR3 sequence (DNA): TGTGCCAGCAGCTTGCGGCGCGAGGGAGCACCAACTAATGAAAAACTGTTTTTT.

CDR3 protein: CASSKEDSYNEQFF. As DNA, the CDR3 is TGTGCCAGCAGCAAGGAGGACTCCTACAATGAGCAGTTCTTC. J is TRBJ2-1 and V is TRBV6-4, with a possible D match to TRBD2 (5 bases). Germline CDR1 and CDR2: MRHNA and SNTAGT. The CDR3 is made up of 14 amino acids. The germline V and J ends were trimmed by 6 bases and 0 bases, with 9 bases remaining between them.

The CDR3 loop reads CASSLVQHPIYF. The CDR3 DNA sequence: TGTGCCAGCAGCTTGGTACAGCACCCCATATATTTT. The chain is built from TRBV7-9 and TRBJ1-3; D remains unclear. The germline CDR1 and CDR2 sequences are SEHNR and FQNEAQ (reference sequence). V gave up 3 bases and J gave up 11 bases, with 11 bases separating them. The CDR3 is 12 residues long.